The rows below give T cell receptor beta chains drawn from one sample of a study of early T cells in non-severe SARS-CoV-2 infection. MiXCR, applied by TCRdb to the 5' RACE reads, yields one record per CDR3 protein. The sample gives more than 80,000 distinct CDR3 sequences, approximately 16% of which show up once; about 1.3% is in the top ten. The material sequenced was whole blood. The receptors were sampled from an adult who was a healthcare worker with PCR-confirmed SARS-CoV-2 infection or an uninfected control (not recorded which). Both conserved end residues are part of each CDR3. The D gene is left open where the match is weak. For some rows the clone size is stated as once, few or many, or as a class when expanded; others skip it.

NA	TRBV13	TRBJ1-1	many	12	TGTGCCAGGGGAGGGGAGAGTGGAGAAGCTTTCTTT	CARGGESGEAFF
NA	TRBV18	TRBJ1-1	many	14	TGTGCCAGCTCACCACCCCAATGGAACACTGAAGCTTTCTTT	CASSPPQWNTEAFF
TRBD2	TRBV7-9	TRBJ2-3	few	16	TGTGCCAGCACCTATACTGGCGGGGGGCTCACAGATACGCAGTATTTT	CASTYTGGGLTDTQYF
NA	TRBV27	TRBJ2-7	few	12	TGTGCCAGCAGTACCGGAGGGCCCGAGCAGTACTTC	CASSTGGPEQYF
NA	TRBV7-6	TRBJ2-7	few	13	TGTGCCAGCAGCTTAGCTAGTCACTACGAGCAGTACTTC	CASSLASHYEQYF
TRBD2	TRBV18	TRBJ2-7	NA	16	TGTGCCAGCTCACCACTTCCACGGGAGGGATCCTACGAGCAGTACTTC	CASSPLPREGSYEQYF
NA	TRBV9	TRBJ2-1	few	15	TGTGCCAGCAGCCCTGACGCCGGCTCCTACAATGAGCAGTTCTTC	CASSPDAGSYNEQFF
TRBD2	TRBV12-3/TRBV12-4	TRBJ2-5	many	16	TGTGCCAGCAGCGGCGGGACTAGCGGGGAACAAGAGACCCAGTACTTC	CASSGGTSGEQETQYF
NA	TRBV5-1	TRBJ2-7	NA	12	TGCGCCAGCAGCTCGCACAAGGACGAGCAGTACTTC	CASSSHKDEQYF
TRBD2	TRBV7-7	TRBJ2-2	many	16	TGTGCCAGCAGCCCGGGCAGCGGGAGGGGCACCGGGGAGCTGTTTTTT	CASSPGSGRGTGELFF
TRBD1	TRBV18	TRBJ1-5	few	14	TGTGCCAGCTCGACAGGGGGTAATAGTCAGCCCCAGCATTTT	CASSTGGNSQPQHF
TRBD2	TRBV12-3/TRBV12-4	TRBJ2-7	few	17	TGTGCCAGCAGTTTAGCGCGGGGCGGGAGCTTCTCCTACGAGCAGTACTTC	CASSLARGGSFSYEQYF
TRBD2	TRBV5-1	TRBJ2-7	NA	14	TGCGCCAGCAGCTTGGCTAGCGGGGGTTACGAGCAGTACTTC	CASSLASGGYEQYF
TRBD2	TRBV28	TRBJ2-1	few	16	TGTGCCAGCAGTATGGGCGGGAGTCGCTTTTACAATGAGCAGTTCTTC	CASSMGGSRFYNEQFF
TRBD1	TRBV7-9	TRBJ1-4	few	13	TGTGCCAGCAGCTTAGCCGGACAGGGGAAACTGTTTTTT	CASSLAGQGKLFF
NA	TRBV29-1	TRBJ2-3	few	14	TGCAGCGCTGACTCGTACTTCCCCACAGATACGCAGTATTTT	CSADSYFPTDTQYF
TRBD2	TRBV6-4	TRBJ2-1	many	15	TGTGCCAGCAGCCAGACTAGCGGGTCCTACAATGAGCAGTTCTTC	CASSQTSGSYNEQFF
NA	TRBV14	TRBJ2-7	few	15	TGTGCCAGCAGCCAAGTGAGGGGAAGGGTCTACGAGCAGTACTTC	CASSQVRGRVYEQYF
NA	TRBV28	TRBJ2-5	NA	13	TGTGCCAGCAGTTTATTTGGGGAAGAGACCCAGTACTTC	CASSLFGEETQYF
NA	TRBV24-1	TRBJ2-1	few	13	TGTGCCACCAGTGACCACAGCCGACGAGAGCAGTTCTTC	CATSDHSRREQFF
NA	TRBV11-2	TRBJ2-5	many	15	TGTGCCAGCAGCTTAGTTTGGGGGGACCAAGAGACCCAGTACTTC	CASSLVWGDQETQYF
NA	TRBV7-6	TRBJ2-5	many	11	TGTGCCAGCAGCTGGGAAGAGACCCAGTACTTC	CASSWEETQYF
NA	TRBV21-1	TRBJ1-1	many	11	TGTGCCCAAACCAATAACACTGAAGCTTTCTTT	CAQTNNTEAFF
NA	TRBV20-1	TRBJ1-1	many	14	TGCAGTGCTAGAGATGGTCACCGGAACACTGAAGCTTTCTTT	CSARDGHRNTEAFF
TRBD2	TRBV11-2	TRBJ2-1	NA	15	TGTACCAGCAGCTGGACTAGCGGGGGACCCAATGAGCAGTTCTTC	CTSSWTSGGPNEQFF
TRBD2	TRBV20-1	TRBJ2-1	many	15	TGCAGTGCTACCCGGACTAGCGGGAGAGGGGGTGAGCAGTTCTTC	CSATRTSGRGGEQFF
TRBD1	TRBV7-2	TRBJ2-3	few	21	TGTGCCAGCAGCTTACGGCGCCGATCCGTTGGGACAGCGTCTGGCACAGATACGCAGTATTTT	CASSLRRRSVGTASGTDTQYF
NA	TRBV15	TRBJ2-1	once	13	TGTGCCACCGGAGTGAGTCCACGTAGTGAGCAGTTCTTC	CATGVSPRSEQFF
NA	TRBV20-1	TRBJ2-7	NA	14	TGCAGTGCTCCTCAGAGGCCAACCTCCTACGAGCAGTACTTC	CSAPQRPTSYEQYF
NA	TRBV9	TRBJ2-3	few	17	TGTGCCAGCAGCGCCCCCCTTAGCGGAGCCCTCGCAGATACGCAGTATTTT	CASSAPLSGALADTQYF
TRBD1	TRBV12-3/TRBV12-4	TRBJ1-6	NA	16	TGTGCCAGCAGCCACGACAGGGGGCCGGCGAATTCACCCCTCCACTTT	CASSHDRGPANSPLHF
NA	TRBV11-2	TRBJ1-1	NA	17	TGTGCCAGCAGCCCTTACCGGCTGCGGACGGTAATGGGTGAAGCTTTCTTT	CASSPYRLRTVMGEAFF
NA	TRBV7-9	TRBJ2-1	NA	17	TGTGCCAGCAGCTCTCATTGGGGGTCGGATTCCTACAATGAGCAGTTCTTC	CASSSHWGSDSYNEQFF
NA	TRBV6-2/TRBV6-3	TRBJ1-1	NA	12	TGTGCCAGCAGACCCGGGAACACTGAAGCTTTCTTT	CASRPGNTEAFF
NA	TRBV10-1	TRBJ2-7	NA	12	TGCGCCAGCAGTGGATCACACAATCGGCAGTACTTC	CASSGSHNRQYF
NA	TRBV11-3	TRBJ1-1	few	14	TGTGCCAGCAGCTTAGCGAGCGTCGGGACTGAAGCTTTCTTT	CASSLASVGTEAFF
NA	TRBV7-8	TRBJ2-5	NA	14	TGTGCCAGCAGCAGCAGGGTTTTTGGAGAGACCCAGTACTTC	CASSSRVFGETQYF
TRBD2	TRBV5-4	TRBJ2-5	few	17	TGTGCCAGCAGCCCCCAAACGACTAGCGGGAGGGCGGAGACCCAGTACTTC	CASSPQTTSGRAETQYF
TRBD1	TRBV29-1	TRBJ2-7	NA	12	TGCAGCGTTGAGTCAGGGGGCTACGAGCAGTACTTC	CSVESGGYEQYF
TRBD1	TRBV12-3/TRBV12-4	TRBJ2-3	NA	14	TGTGCCAGCAGCCCGACAGGGCTCACAGATACGCAGTATTTT	CASSPTGLTDTQYF
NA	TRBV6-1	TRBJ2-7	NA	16	TGTGCCAGCAGCAGTTTAACGGGAGACGACGGCTACGAGCAGTACTTC	CASSSLTGDDGYEQYF